This TCR beta chain was documented in a study of T-cell reconstitution after alpha-beta-depleted transplantation in children. Study-level results: Newly produced T cells mostly accounted for T-cell counts and diversity one year post-transplant.

Unique molecular identifiers were incorporated when the TCRbeta library was constructed. TCRdb redid the calling of the PCR reads with MiXCR, one entry per CDR3 protein. The sample includes 150,000 to 250,000 distinct CDR3 sequences, 6.3% of them seen just once. V was clipped by 1 base and J by 5 bases, with 12 bases between them. CDR1 is SEHNR and CDR2 is FQNEAQ in the germline V gene (reference sequence). This CDR3 is 14 amino acids long. This clonotype was counted many times. Antigen specificity is unknown. This receptor was taken from a girl under three years old with combined immunodeficiency, due to receive a stem cell transplant. The source was PBMCs, collected before TCRalphabeta/CD19-depleted stem cell transplant. This chain connects TRBV7-9 to TRBJ2-7; a possible D gene is TRBD2 (6 bases). CDR3 residues: CASSLVREYDEQYF. The CDR3 DNA follows: TGTGCCAGCAGCTTAGTACGGGAGTACGACGAGCAGTACTTC.